Shown below are 29 T cell receptor beta chains from a single sample sequenced in a study of T-cell memory formation after mild COVID-19. One entry per CDR3 protein results from TCRdb running MiXCR on the 5' RACE reads. This table has 450,000 to 650,000 distinct CDR3 sequences, roughly 18% appearing once. Sequencing input: PBMCs or a T cell subset sorted from them (not recorded which). These receptors came from an adult woman who had mild COVID-19 (a few samples of this study predate the infection). Cell type and time point are not known.

The sample holds a few counts of this clonotype. The chain recombines TRBV6-5 with TRBJ1-2; weak D call: TRBD1 (6 bases). Trimming cost V 8 bases and J 2 bases, with 24 bases left between them. The CDR3 runs 17 residues. Germline V gene sequence: CDR1 MNHEY, CDR2 SVGAGI. The CDR3 spells CASRAGLRRGFNYGYTF. The CDR3 bases are TGTGCCAGCCGGGCGGGTCTTCGGAGGGGGTTCAACTATGGCTACACCTTC.

This clonotype turned up a few times. V is TRBV25-1 and J is TRBJ2-7; D unresolved. The V end was cut by 3 bases, the J end by 0 bases, with 9 bases between. Germline V gives CDR1 MGHDK, CDR2 SYGVNS. This CDR3 contains 14 residues. In DNA form, the CDR3 reads TGTGCCAGCAGTGAGATCGGCGGCTCCTACGAGCAGTACTTC. Its translation is CASSEIGGSYEQYF.

This clonotype was picked up a small number of times. The rearrangement uses TRBV25-1 and TRBJ1-6; 10 positions agree with TRBD1. V lost 4 bases to trimming and J lost 7 bases; unmatched junction nucleotides: 1. This CDR3 comprises 14 residues. The germline CDR1 and CDR2 sequences are MGHDK and SYGVNS. CDR3 coding DNA: TGTGCCAGCAGTGGGACAGGGGGAAATTCACCCCTCCACTTT. Amino acid sequence: CASSGTGGNSPLHF.

In this sample, this clonotype turned up a few times. The chain employs TRBV29-1 and TRBJ2-6; 9 bases map to TRBD1. Germline CDR1 is SQVTM and CDR2 is ANQGSEA. The V and J ends lost 4 bases and 3 bases, in that order; junction bases with no gene match: 4. The CDR3 loop spans 15 amino acids. The CDR3 coding sequence is TGCAGCGTTGCGGACAGGGGAAATGGGGCCAACGTCCTGACTTTC. Translation gives CSVADRGNGANVLTF.

This clonotype turned up a few times. This chain uses TRBV6-6 with TRBJ2-7, with D possibly matching TRBD2 (6 bases). With 5 bases removed from V and 4 bases from J, the gap between germline ends came to 12 bases. The CDR3 loop spans 13 amino acids. CDR1 is MNHNY and CDR2 is SVGAGI in the germline V gene (reference sequence). DNA for the CDR3: TGTGCCAGCAGTAGGGGACTGCGATACGAGCAGTACTTC. It specifies CASSRGLRYEQYF.

The chain has TRBV6-5 and TRBJ2-1; TRBD2 matches at 8 bases. V gave up 4 bases and J gave up 6 bases; unmatched junction bases: 8. Germline V gene data show CDR1 as MNHEY and CDR2 as SVGAGI. The CDR3 is made up of 15 amino acids. For the CDR3, the DNA is TGTGCCAGCAGTTCCCTTGCGGGAGGTTTCAATGAGCAGTTCTTC. As protein: CASSSLAGGFNEQFF.

This clonotype has a count of ten or more. V is TRBV5-1 and J is TRBJ1-2; unclear D gene. CDR3 length: 16 residues. Deletions cut 8 bases from V and 5 bases from J, with 25 bases between. Germline V gene data show CDR1 as SGHRS and CDR2 as YFSETQ. CDR3 sequence: CASQETPQVVSYGYTF. The DNA for the CDR3 is TGCGCCAGTCAAGAAACCCCCCAGGTCGTGAGTTATGGCTACACCTTC.

CDR3 sequence (DNA): TGCGCCAGCAGCTTGGGGGACAGAGGATCTGAAGCTTTCTTT. This encodes CASSLGDRGSEAFF. The gene calls are TRBV5-1 and TRBJ1-1; 7 bases agree with TRBD1. V trimming: 0 bases; J trimming: 6 bases; junction bases outside the gene matches: 5. CDR1 and CDR2 (germline): SGHRS, YFSETQ. There are 14 residues in the CDR3.

The genes are TRBV24-1 and TRBJ2-1; D unclear. CDR1 KGHDR and CDR2 SFDVKD come from the germline V gene. The length of the CDR3 is 14 residues. V was shortened by 3 bases and J by 10 bases, with 15 bases between the two germline ends. The CDR3: CATSDLLHGPEQFF. DNA of the CDR3: TGTGCCACCAGTGATCTACTTCACGGGCCCGAGCAGTTCTTC.

This clonotype occurred a few times. The chain uses TRBV7-6 and TRBJ1-1; D is perhaps TRBD1 (5 bases). The germline V gene has CDR1 SGHVS and CDR2 FNYEAQ. With 7 bases removed from V and 6 bases from J, the gap between germline ends came to 18 bases. This CDR3 region has 14 residues. The DNA for the CDR3 is TGTGCCAGCAAGCCCGTCGGGGGTCAGTCTGAAGCTTTCTTT. Its protein is CASKPVGGQSEAFF.

V and J are TRBV12-3 or TRBV12-4 and TRBJ2-5; D is possibly TRBD1 (5 bases). This CDR3 contains 14 residues. V dropped 6 bases and J dropped 5 bases, with 16 bases sitting between them. Here the CDR3 DNA reads TGTGCCAGCAGCCTTGGTGAAAACAGGGAGACCCAGTACTTC. This sequence encodes CASSLGENRETQYF.

The chain combines TRBV3-1 with TRBJ2-3; 8 positions match TRBD2. This CDR3 has 17 amino acids. Per the germline V gene, CDR1 is LGHDT and CDR2 is YNNKEL (reference sequence). With V trimmed by 1 base and J by 4 bases, 10 bases remained unmatched. CDR3 DNA sequence: TGTGCCAGCAGCCAAGTTTGGGTAGCGGGGTTAGCAGATACGCAGTATTTT. Translated, it gives CASSQVWVAGLADTQYF.

J is TRBJ1-4 and V is TRBV15, with D maybe TRBD1 (6 bases). Trimming left V 1 base short and J 8 bases short, with 14 bases between. Germline assignment: CDR1 LNHNV and CDR2 YYDKDF (reference sequence). This CDR3 has 15 amino acids. CDR3 nucleotides: TGTGCCACCAGCAGAGCACACACAGGGAACGAAAAACTGTTTTTT. This gives the protein CATSRAHTGNEKLFF.

This clonotype came up a few times. The chain joins TRBV6-1 to TRBJ2-1; 7 positions agree with TRBD2. Trimming took 11 bases from V and 3 from J; bases not matched to a gene: 4. This CDR3 region has 12 residues. Per the germline V gene, CDR1 is MNHNS and CDR2 is SASEGT. The CDR3 is CAVRDYYNEQFF. CDR3 nucleotide sequence: TGTGCCGTCCGGGACTACTACAATGAGCAGTTCTTC.

This clonotype was observed at least ten times. The chain employs TRBV5-1 and TRBJ1-2, with TRBD1 matching 11 bases. V shed 4 bases and J 8 bases; nucleotides not matched to a gene: 4. The CDR3 extends over 13 amino acids. Germline CDR1 and CDR2: SGHRS and YFSETQ. The DNA of the CDR3 is TGCGCCAGCAGCGGTGGGACAGGGGGAGGCTACACCTTC. Protein product: CASSGGTGGGYTF.

The V and J genes are TRBV21-1 and TRBJ1-1; no DNA check was done on the table's D call, TRBD1. TRBV21-1 is designated a pseudogene. This CDR3 spans 11 amino acids. DNA of the CDR3: TGTGCCAGCAGCAGGGGGATGGAAGCTTTCTTT. It codes for CASSRGMEAFF.

This clonotype has a handful of counts. The chain has TRBV12-5 and TRBJ2-1; 7 bases align to TRBD2. J was trimmed by 8 bases and V by 2 bases; bases with no gene match: 3. Germline V gives CDR1 LGHNT, CDR2 FRNRAP. The length of the CDR3 is 13 residues. CDR3 sequence: CASGLREVDEQFF. The CDR3 DNA reads TGTGCTAGTGGTTTGCGGGAGGTGGATGAGCAGTTCTTC.

This rearrangement joins TRBV29-1 to TRBJ2-5; tentatively, D is TRBD1 (5 bases). The V end was cut by 5 bases, the J end by 1 base, with 11 bases between. CDR3 length equals 13 residues. Germline V lookup: CDR1 SQVTM, CDR2 ANQGSEA. CDR3 loop: CSVPTVGQETQYF. As DNA, the CDR3 is TGCAGCGTTCCGACAGTCGGCCAAGAGACCCAGTACTTC.

This clonotype came up a few times. The gene calls are TRBV11-3 and TRBJ2-7; 11 positions agree with TRBD2. This CDR3 is built from 16 residues. Unmatched junction bases numbered 9, after V lost 4 bases and J lost 4 bases. Germline V gene data show CDR1 as SGHNT and CDR2 as YENEEA. Here the CDR3 reads CASSSEPGLADYEQYF. CDR3 nucleotide sequence: TGTGCCAGCAGCTCCGAACCGGGACTAGCGGATTACGAGCAGTACTTC.

This clonotype was observed a handful of times. This chain connects TRBV5-1 to TRBJ2-1, with 10 bases fitting TRBD2. The CDR3 runs to 15 residues. Germline CDR1 SGHRS, CDR2 YFSETQ. V lost 2 bases, J lost 7 bases, and 6 bases stayed unmatched. The CDR3 DNA is TGCGCCAGCAGCTTCCAATCTAGCGGGGGAAATGAGCAGTTCTTC. Its translation is CASSFQSSGGNEQFF.

This clonotype was seen a handful of times. The rearrangement joins TRBV5-5 to TRBJ1-2; possible D gene TRBD1, 6 bases. V was clipped by 2 bases and J by 3 bases, with 14 bases between them. CDR1 and CDR2 from the germline V gene are SGHKS and YYEKEE (reference sequence). The CDR3 spans 15 residues. The CDR3 spells CASSLPLSGDYGYTF. The CDR3, as DNA: TGTGCCAGCAGCTTACCCCTATCAGGGGACTATGGCTACACCTTC. Supplemented by reference TRBV5-5 and TRBJ1-2, the full variable domain reads DAGVTQSPTHLIKTRGQQVTLRCSPISGHKSVSWYQQVLGQGPQFIFQYYEKEERGRGNFPDRFSARQFPNYSSELNVNALLLGDSALYLCASSLPLSGDYGYTFGSGTRLTVV.

This clonotype has just a few counts. The chain couples TRBV7-9 to TRBJ1-1; D is possibly TRBD1 (6 bases). The V gene's germline CDR1 is SEHNR and CDR2 FQNEAQ (reference sequence). V lost 5 bases, J lost 0 bases, and 16 bases lay in between. The CDR3 is 16 residues long. CDR3 region: CASSQGHGGLNTEAFF. The CDR3 DNA reads TGTGCCAGCAGCCAGGGACACGGGGGATTGAACACTGAAGCTTTCTTT. Based on the CDR3 plus reference TRBV7-9 and TRBJ1-1, the full variable domain is DTGVSQNPRHKITKRGQNVTFRCDPISEHNRLYWYRQTLGQGPEFLTYFQNEAQLEKSRLLSDRFSAERPKGSFSTLEIQRTEQGDSAMYLCASSQGHGGLNTEAFFGQGTRLTVV.

This clonotype was observed a handful of times. The chain has TRBV7-9 and TRBJ2-7; 8 bases are shared with TRBD1. V dropped 10 bases and J dropped 2; count of bases not matched to a gene: 7. Germline V lookup: CDR1 SEHNR, CDR2 FQNEAQ (reference sequence). The CDR3 totals 13 residues. This chain's CDR3 is CATSLQGAYEQYF. CDR3 sequence (DNA): TGTGCCACCTCCTTACAGGGGGCCTACGAGCAGTACTTC.

The rearrangement joins TRBV7-9 to TRBJ2-3; 7 bases align to TRBD2. V shed 5 bases and J 2 bases; nucleotides not matched to a gene: 13. Germline V gene data show CDR1 as SEHNR and CDR2 as FQNEAQ (reference sequence). This CDR3 spans 17 amino acids. Here the CDR3 DNA reads TGTGCCAGCAGCCCCCTTGGCGGGGGTCGTCTCACAGATACGCAGTATTTT. Encoded protein: CASSPLGGGRLTDTQYF. Using reference TRBV7-9 and TRBJ2-3 for the parts outside the CDR3, the full variable domain is DTGVSQNPRHKITKRGQNVTFRCDPISEHNRLYWYRQTLGQGPEFLTYFQNEAQLEKSRLLSDRFSAERPKGSFSTLEIQRTEQGDSAMYLCASSPLGGGRLTDTQYFGPGTRLTVL.

This clonotype appeared a few times. The chain has TRBV7-9 and TRBJ1-1, with D uncertain. Germline assignment: CDR1 SEHNR and CDR2 FQNEAQ (reference sequence). The CDR3 contains 14 residues. V shed 2 bases and J shed 0 bases, with 7 bases lying between them. The CDR3 here is CASSLLGMNTEAFF. The CDR3 region has the DNA TGTGCCAGCAGCTTATTGGGTATGAACACTGAAGCTTTCTTT.

This clonotype came up many times. The rearrangement uses TRBV19 and TRBJ1-4; 7 positions agree with TRBD1. V lost 5 bases and J lost 4; bases outside the gene matches: 4. There are 14 residues in the CDR3. The germline CDR1 and CDR2 sequences are LNHDA and SQIVND (reference sequence). CDR3 DNA: TGTGCCAGTAGTCCTCGACAGGGTAATGAAAAACTGTTTTTT. This translates into CASSPRQGNEKLFF. Supplemented by reference TRBV19 and TRBJ1-4, the full variable domain reads DGGITQSPKYLFRKEGQNVTLSCEQNLNHDAMYWYRQDPGQGLRLIYYSQIVNDFQKGDIAEGYSVSREKKESFPLTVTSAQKNPTAFYLCASSPRQGNEKLFFGSGTQLSVL.

This clonotype was counted only a few times. This chain joins TRBV20-1 and TRBJ2-4, with D hard to call. V was clipped by 0 bases and J by 0 bases, with 12 bases between them. The CDR3 runs 16 residues. CDR1 DFQATT and CDR2 SNEGSKA come from the germline V gene (reference sequence). The CDR3 region has the DNA TGCAGTGCTAGAGACGGTGCCCTCCTAGCCAAAAACATTCAGTACTTC. Amino acid sequence: CSARDGALLAKNIQYF.

This chain uses TRBV5-6 with TRBJ2-7; 8 nucleotides agree with TRBD2. This CDR3 has 15 amino acids. The V gene end was trimmed by 6 bases and the J gene end by 0 bases; junction bases not matched to a gene: 8. The germline gives CDR1 SGHDT, CDR2 YYEEEE. The CDR3 DNA reads TGTGCCAGCAACCGAGCGGGGGCTGGCTCCTACGAGCAGTACTTC. Protein product: CASNRAGAGSYEQYF. Drawing the rest from reference TRBV5-6 and TRBJ2-7, the complete variable domain is DAGVTQSPTHLIKTRGQQVTLRCSPKSGHDTVSWYQQALGQGPQFIFQYYEEEERQRGNFPDRFSGHQFPNYSSELNVNALLLGDSALYLCASNRAGAGSYEQYFGPGTRLTVT.

This clonotype was recorded a few times. The rearrangement uses TRBV4-3 and TRBJ2-1; a weak D match, TRBD2 (6 bases). V was cut by 1 base and J by 1 base, with 11 bases left in between. This CDR3 region has 16 residues. Germline lookup yields CDR1 LGHNA and CDR2 YSLEER. This CDR3 reads CASSQGLEGSYNEQFF. The DNA for the CDR3 is TGCGCCAGCAGCCAAGGACTAGAGGGGTCCTACAATGAGCAGTTCTTC.